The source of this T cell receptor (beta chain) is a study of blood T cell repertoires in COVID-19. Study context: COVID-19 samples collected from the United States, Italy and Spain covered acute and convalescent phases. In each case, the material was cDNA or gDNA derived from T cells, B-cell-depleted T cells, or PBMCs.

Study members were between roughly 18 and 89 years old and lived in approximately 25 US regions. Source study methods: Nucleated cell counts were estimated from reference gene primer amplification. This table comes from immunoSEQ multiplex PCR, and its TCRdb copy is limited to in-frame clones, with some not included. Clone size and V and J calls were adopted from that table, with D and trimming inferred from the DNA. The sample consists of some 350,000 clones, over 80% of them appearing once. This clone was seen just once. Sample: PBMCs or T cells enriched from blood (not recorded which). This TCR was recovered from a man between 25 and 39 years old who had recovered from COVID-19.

The CDR3 DNA is TGTGCCTGCGTTAGTCACTCCTATGGCTACACCTTC. Protein: CACVSHSYGYTF. The chain couples TRBV28 to TRBJ1-2; D remains ambiguous. There are 12 residues in the CDR3. Germline V CDR1 and CDR2: MDHEN, SYDVKM. Trimming removed 11 bases from V and 4 bases from J, with 14 bases in between.